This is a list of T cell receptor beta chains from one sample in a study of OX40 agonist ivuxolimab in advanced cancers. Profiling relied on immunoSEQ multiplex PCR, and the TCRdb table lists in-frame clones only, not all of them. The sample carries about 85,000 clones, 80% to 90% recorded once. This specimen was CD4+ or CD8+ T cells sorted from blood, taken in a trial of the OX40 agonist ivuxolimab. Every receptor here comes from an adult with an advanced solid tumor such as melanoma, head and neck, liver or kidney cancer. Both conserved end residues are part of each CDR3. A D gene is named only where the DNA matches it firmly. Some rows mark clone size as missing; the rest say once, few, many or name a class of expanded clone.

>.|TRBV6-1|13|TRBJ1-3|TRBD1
TGTGCCAGCAGCTTGGGACAGAGTAACACCATATATTTT
CASSLGQSNTIYF
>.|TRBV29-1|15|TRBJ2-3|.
TGCAGCGTGACAGTTCCGAGGGGGGGGACAGATACGCAGTATTTT
CSVTVPRGGTDTQYF
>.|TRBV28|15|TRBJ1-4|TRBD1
TGTGCCAGCAGACCCGGGACAGGGGATTGGGAAAAACTGTTTTTT
CASRPGTGDWEKLFF
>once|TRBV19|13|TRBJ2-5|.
TGTGCCAGTAGTATGGAGGGGCAAGAGACCCAGTACTTC
CASSMEGQETQYF
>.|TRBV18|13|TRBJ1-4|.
TGTGCCAGCTCGCCCAGGGCTGATGAAAAACTGTTTTTT
CASSPRADEKLFF
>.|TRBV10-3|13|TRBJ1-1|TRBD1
TGTGCCATCATCGGGACAGAGAACACTGAAGCTTTCTTT
CAIIGTENTEAFF
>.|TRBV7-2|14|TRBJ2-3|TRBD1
TGTGCCAGCAGCTTAGAACAGGGGGCAGATACGCAGTATTTT
CASSLEQGADTQYF
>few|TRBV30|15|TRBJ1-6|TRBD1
TGTGCCTGGAGTGTACCAGGGGGCGCGGGATCACCCCTCCACTTT
CAWSVPGGAGSPLHF
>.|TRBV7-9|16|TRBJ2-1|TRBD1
TGTGCCAGCAGCTTAGACCGGGACAGGGCGCGAAATGAGCAGTTCTTC
CASSLDRDRARNEQFF
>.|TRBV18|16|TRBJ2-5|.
TGTGCCAGCTCACCCGGGGCACCCGGCTCCCAAGAGACCCAGTACTTC
CASSPGAPGSQETQYF
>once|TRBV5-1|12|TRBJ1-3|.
TGCGCCAGCAGCTCTGCCTCAAACACCATATATTTT
CASSSASNTIYF
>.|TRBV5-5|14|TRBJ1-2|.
TGTGCCAGCAGCTTGGAACACAGCCGGGGGGGCTACACCTTC
CASSLEHSRGGYTF
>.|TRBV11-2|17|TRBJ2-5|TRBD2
TGTGCCAGCAGCCTAATGGGACTAGCGGGGGTGCAAGAGACCCAGTACTTC
CASSLMGLAGVQETQYF
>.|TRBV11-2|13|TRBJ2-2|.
TGTGCCAGCAGCTTACAGGGCACCGGGGAGCTGTTTTTT
CASSLQGTGELFF
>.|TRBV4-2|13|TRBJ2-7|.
TGTGCCAGCAGCCAAGATAGGAGGGACGAGCAGTACTTC
CASSQDRRDEQYF
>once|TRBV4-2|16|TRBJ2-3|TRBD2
TGTGCCAGCAGCCAAGCCGCTCGGGGGGTCTCAGATACGCAGTATTTT
CASSQAARGVSDTQYF
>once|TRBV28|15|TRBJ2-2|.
TGTGCCAGCAGTCCCTCAGGGGGGCACACCGGGGAGCTGTTTTTT
CASSPSGGHTGELFF
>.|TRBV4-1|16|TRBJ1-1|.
TGCGCCAGCGCCACCAGGTCGGGGTCGAGGAACACTGAAGCTTTCTTT
CASATRSGSRNTEAFF
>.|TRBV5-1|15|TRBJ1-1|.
TGCGCCAGCAGCTTGGTACCGGGAACTGACACTGAAGCTTTCTTT
CASSLVPGTDTEAFF
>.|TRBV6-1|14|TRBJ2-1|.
TGTGCCAGCAGTACCCCGGACGGATTCAATGAGCAGTTCTTC
CASSTPDGFNEQFF
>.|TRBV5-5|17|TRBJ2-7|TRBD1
TGTGCCAGCAGCTTGGGGGTGGCAGGACAGGGTTCCTACGAGCAGTACTTC
CASSLGVAGQGSYEQYF
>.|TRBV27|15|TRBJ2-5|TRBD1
TGTGCCAGCAGTGAACTCGGACAGGGACAAGAGACCCAGTACTTC
CASSELGQGQETQYF
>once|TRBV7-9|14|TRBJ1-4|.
TGTGCCAGCAGCTCAGGACAGAATAATGAAAAACTGTTTTTT
CASSSGQNNEKLFF
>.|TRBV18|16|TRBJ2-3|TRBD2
TGTGCCAGCTCACCAGCTACAAGCGGGGCAGGAGATACGCAGTATTTT
CASSPATSGAGDTQYF
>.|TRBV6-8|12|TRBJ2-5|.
TGTGCCAGCAGTTCCCCCCAAGAGACCCAGTACTTC
CASSSPQETQYF
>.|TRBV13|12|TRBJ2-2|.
TGTGCCAGCAGCTTAGTTGTGGGGGAGCTGTTTTTT
CASSLVVGELFF
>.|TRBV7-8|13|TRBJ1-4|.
TGTGCCAGCAGCATCAGGCTTAATGAAAAACTGTTTTTT
CASSIRLNEKLFF
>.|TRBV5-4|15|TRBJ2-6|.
TGTGCCAGCAGCCCACAGTCCTCTGGGGCCAACGTCCTGACTTTC
CASSPQSSGANVLTF
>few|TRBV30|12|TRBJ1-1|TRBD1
TGTGCCTGGAGGGACAGGCGCACTGAAGCTTTCTTT
CAWRDRRTEAFF
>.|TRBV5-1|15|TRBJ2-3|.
TGCGCCAGCAGCTTGGCCGAAGGCTCCACAGATACGCAGTATTTT
CASSLAEGSTDTQYF
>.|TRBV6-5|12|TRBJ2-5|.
TGTGCAAAGTCAGGGGAGGAAGAGACCCAGTACTTC
CAKSGEEETQYF
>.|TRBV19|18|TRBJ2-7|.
TGTGCCAGTAGTCCCCGAGGGTTCCCGCTGGATTGGTCCTACGAGCAGTACTTC
CASSPRGFPLDWSYEQYF
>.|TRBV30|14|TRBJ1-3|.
TGTGCCTCACTTCCGGACGCTTACGGAAACACCATATATTTT
CASLPDAYGNTIYF
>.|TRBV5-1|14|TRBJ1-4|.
TGCGCCAGCAGCTTACAGGGTCCTAATGAAAAACTGTTTTTT
CASSLQGPNEKLFF
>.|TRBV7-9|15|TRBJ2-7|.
TGTGCCAGCAGCCGAGGGTGGGGTCAGGATGGCGAGCAGTACTTC
CASSRGWGQDGEQYF
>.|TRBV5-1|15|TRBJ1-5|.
TGCGCCAGCAGCTTGGACATGTGGCGGTGGCAGCCCCAGCATTTT
CASSLDMWRWQPQHF
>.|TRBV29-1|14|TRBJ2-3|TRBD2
TGCAGCGTTATATCTAGCGGGGGGGCAGATACGCAGTATTTT
CSVISSGGADTQYF
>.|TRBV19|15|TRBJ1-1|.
TGTGCCAGTAGTCCGGTGGGAGGGATGAACACTGAAGCTTTCTTT
CASSPVGGMNTEAFF
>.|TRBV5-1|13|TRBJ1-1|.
TGCGCCAGCAGCTTAGGCAGGGTCGCTGAAGCTTTCTTT
CASSLGRVAEAFF